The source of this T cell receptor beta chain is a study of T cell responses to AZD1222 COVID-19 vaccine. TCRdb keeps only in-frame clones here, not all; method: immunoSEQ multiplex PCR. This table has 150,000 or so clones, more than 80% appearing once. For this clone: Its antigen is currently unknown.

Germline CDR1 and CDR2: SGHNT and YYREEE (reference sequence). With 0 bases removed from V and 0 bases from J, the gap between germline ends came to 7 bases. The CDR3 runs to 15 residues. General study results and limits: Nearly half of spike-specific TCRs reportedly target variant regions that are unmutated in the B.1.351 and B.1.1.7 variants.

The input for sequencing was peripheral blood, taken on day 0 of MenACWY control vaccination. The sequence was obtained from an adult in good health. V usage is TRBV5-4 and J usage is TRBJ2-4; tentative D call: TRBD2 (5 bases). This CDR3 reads CASSLGGQAKNIQYF. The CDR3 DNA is TGTGCCAGCAGCTTGGGAGGGCAAGCCAAAAACATTCAGTACTTC.